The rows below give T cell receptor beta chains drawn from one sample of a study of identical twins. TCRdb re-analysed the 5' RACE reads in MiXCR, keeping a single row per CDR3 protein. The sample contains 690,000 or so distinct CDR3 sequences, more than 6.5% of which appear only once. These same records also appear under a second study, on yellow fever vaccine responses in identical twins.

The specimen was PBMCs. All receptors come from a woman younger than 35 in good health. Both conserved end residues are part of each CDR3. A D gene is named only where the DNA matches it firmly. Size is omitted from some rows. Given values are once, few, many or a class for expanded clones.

CDR3: CLWQGGGGSYNEQFF; DNA: TGTTTGTGGCAGGGTGGCGGGGGGTCCTACAATGAGCAGTTCTTC; D: TRBD2; size: NA; J: TRBJ2-1; V: TRBV29-1
CDR3: CASGLIREQYF; DNA: TGTGCCAGCGGACTAATTCGCGAGCAGTACTTC; D: NA; size: NA; J: TRBJ2-7; V: TRBV6-1
CDR3: CAILGGANTGELFF; DNA: TGTGCCATCCTGGGCGGCGCGAACACCGGGGAGCTGTTTTTT; D: NA; size: few; J: TRBJ2-2; V: TRBV10-3
CDR3: CASSLAPSAEQYF; DNA: TGTGCCAGCAGCTTAGCCCCTTCTGCAGAGCAGTACTTC; D: NA; size: many; J: TRBJ2-7; V: TRBV7-9
CDR3: CATSLAGEVREQFF; DNA: TGTGCCACCAGCCTAGCGGGGGAGGTACGGGAGCAGTTCTTC; D: TRBD2; size: NA; J: TRBJ2-1; V: TRBV15
CDR3: CASSFQGPGELFF; DNA: TGTGCCAGCAGTTTCCAGGGTCCCGGGGAGCTGTTTTTT; D: NA; size: many; J: TRBJ2-2; V: TRBV12-3/TRBV12-4
CDR3: CASSFMAATGNEQFF; DNA: TGTGCCAGCAGCTTTATGGCAGCTACAGGGAATGAGCAGTTCTTC; D: NA; size: many; J: TRBJ2-1; V: TRBV11-2
CDR3: CASSYYNTGELFF; DNA: TGTGCCAGCAGTTACTACAACACCGGGGAGCTGTTTTTT; D: NA; size: NA; J: TRBJ2-2; V: TRBV6-2/TRBV6-3
CDR3: CASSRQGLGTDTQYF; DNA: TGTGCCAGCAGTAGACAGGGCTTAGGCACAGATACGCAGTATTTT; D: TRBD1; size: NA; J: TRBJ2-3; V: TRBV12-3/TRBV12-4
CDR3: CSVGGEAEAFF; DNA: TGCAGCGTTGGGGGGGAGGCTGAAGCTTTCTTT; D: NA; size: many; J: TRBJ1-1; V: TRBV29-1
CDR3: CASSSGTMVDEQFF; DNA: TGCGCCAGCAGCTCCGGGACTATGGTAGATGAGCAGTTCTTC; D: TRBD2; size: NA; J: TRBJ2-1; V: TRBV5-1
CDR3: CASSLGASYDTQYF; DNA: TGTGCCAGCAGCTTAGGGGCCAGCTATGACACCCAGTACTTC; D: NA; size: few; J: TRBJ2-5; V: TRBV7-6